Presented here are 8 T cell receptor beta chains from one specimen sequenced in a study of immune evolution from preneoplasia to lung adenocarcinoma. Here immunoSEQ multiplex PCR was the method, and the copy in TCRdb shows in-frame clones only, minus some. The sample lists tens of thousands of clones, roughly 74% occurring once. Source material: FFPE invasive lung adenocarcinoma tissue. These receptors were taken from a person between 55 and 70 years old with lung adenocarcinoma.

This chain connects TRBV5-8 to TRBJ1-1, with D uncertain. Trimming pared 1 base from V and 3 bases from J, leaving 16 bases between. In germline, CDR1 is SGHTS, CDR2 YDEGEE. This CDR3 spans 16 amino acids. CDR3 sequence: CASSLMRVSYYTEAFF. The CDR3 nucleotides read TGTGCCAGCAGCTTGATGCGGGTTTCCTACTACACTGAAGCTTTCTTT. Combining the CDR3 with reference TRBV5-8 and TRBJ1-1 gives the whole variable domain EAGVTQSPTHLIKTRGQQATLRCSPISGHTSVYWYQQALGLGLQFLLWYDEGEERNRGNFPPRFSGRQFPNYSSELNVNALELEDSALYLCASSLMRVSYYTEAFFGQGTRLTVV.

The chain has TRBV7-9 and TRBJ1-2; TRBD1 matches 7 bases. Germline lookup yields CDR1 SEHNR and CDR2 FQNEAQ (reference sequence). J was trimmed by 4 bases and V by 1 base; bases with no gene match: 3. This CDR3 has 14 residues. CDR3: CASSLEWDSYGYTF. The CDR3, as DNA: TGTGCCAGCAGCTTAGAATGGGACAGCTATGGCTACACCTTC.

The gene calls are TRBV6-5 and TRBJ2-3; no reliable D call. Trimming removed 4 bases from V and 5 bases from J, with 10 bases in between. The CDR3 totals 13 residues. Germline V gene data show CDR1 as MNHEY and CDR2 as SVGAGI. The CDR3 sequence is CASSLGDGDTQYF. CDR3 bases: TGTGCCAGCAGTTTAGGTGACGGAGATACGCAGTATTTT.

This chain joins TRBV7-2 and TRBJ1-1; D perhaps matches TRBD1 (5 bases). This CDR3 comprises 14 residues. The germline V and J ends were trimmed by 0 bases and 10 bases, with 15 bases remaining between them. Germline V gives CDR1 SGHTA, CDR2 FQGNSA. The CDR3 DNA reads TGTGCCAGCAGCTTAGCGAGGCAGGGCGGGTCAGCTTTCTTT. Protein sequence: CASSLARQGGSAFF.

CDR3 sequence (DNA): TGTGCCAGCAGTCCCACAGGGGGGTACACTGAAGCTTTCTTT. The encoded protein is CASSPTGGYTEAFF. The chain joins TRBV7-2 to TRBJ1-1, with 8 bases matching TRBD1. Germline loops: CDR1 SGHTA, CDR2 FQGNSA. CDR3 length: 14 residues. V was pared by 6 bases and J by 3 bases, with 6 bases of the junction left unmatched.

The chain recombines TRBV9 with TRBJ1-1; D perhaps matches TRBD1 (6 bases). Trimming shortened V by 0 bases and J by 6 bases, and 15 bases separated the two germline ends. This CDR3 has 15 residues. From germline, CDR1 is SGDLS and CDR2 YYNGEE. CDR3 region: CASSVGPGGRAEAFF. In DNA form, the CDR3 reads TGTGCCAGCAGCGTAGGCCCCGGGGGGCGGGCTGAAGCTTTCTTT.

This chain uses TRBV28 with TRBJ1-5, with TRBD1 matching 9 bases. Looked up from germline, CDR1 is MDHEN and CDR2 is SYDVKM. This CDR3 has 14 residues. V lost 6 bases, J lost 3 bases, and 3 bases stayed unmatched. CDR3 nucleotides: TGTGCCAGCAGGACAGGGGGTTTCAATCAGCCCCAGCATTTT. It yields the protein CASRTGGFNQPQHF.

The chain uses TRBV5-1 and TRBJ1-2, with D possibly being TRBD1 (5 bases). This CDR3 spans 14 amino acids. The V gene's germline CDR1 is SGHRS and CDR2 YFSETQ. Trimming took 1 base from V and 4 from J, leaving 11 bases between them. The CDR3 here is CASSLTGEGYGYTF. CDR3 in DNA: TGCGCCAGCAGCTTGACAGGAGAGGGCTATGGCTACACCTTC.